Below, 2 T cell receptor beta chains from the same sample are listed, as sequenced in a study of low-dose radiotherapy and immunotherapy resistance in tumors. cDNA synthesis used a TRAV/TRBV-specific primer set for both chains. For amplifying TCRs, the PCR ran for about 20 cycles with Phusion, which was used together with a constant-region primer and the adapter on the V primers. TCRdb ran MiXCR on the reads and lists one entry per CDR3 protein. This table has around 15,000 distinct CDR3 sequences, less than 85% appearing once. These receptors were collected from a human donor with advanced metastatic prostate, ovarian, gallbladder or colorectal cancer (not recorded which). This table probably holds off-target reads from a library built for another chain.

V is TRBV7-2 and J is TRBJ2-1; D could derive from TRBD1 or TRBD2 (5 bases each). Per germline, CDR1 SGHTA and CDR2 FQGNSA. V shed 7 bases and J shed 7 bases, with 17 bases lying between them. The CDR3 totals 14 residues. CDR3 DNA: TGTGCCAGCAACCACGGGACCTTGGGGAATGAGCAGTTCTTC. Translation: CASNHGTLGNEQFF.

This rearrangement joins TRBV7-2 to TRBJ2-7; D remains unclear. Germline CDR1 and CDR2: SGHTA and FQGNSA. The CDR3 consists of 12 residues. Trimming stripped 5 bases from V and 6 bases from J, with 11 bases between. CDR3 in DNA: TGTGCCAGCAGCCACCCCACTTCCGAGCAGTACTTC. It encodes CASSHPTSEQYF.